This T cell receptor beta chain derives from a study of T cells expressing NK-cell markers. Overall study context: Sequencing of TCR beta repertoires drew on sorted CD3+CD56+NKG2C+, CD3+CD56+NKG2C- and CD3+CD56-NKG2C+ T cells. Within the sequenced cohort of eight donors, seven exhibited HCMV seropositivity and one was seronegative.

TCRdb reanalyzed the 5' RACE reads, giving one entry per CDR3 protein sequence and no DNA. Recorded for this sample: over 150,000 distinct CDR3 sequences. The CDR3 covers 14 residues. The germline V gene has CDR1 SEHNR and CDR2 FQNEAQ (reference sequence). Overall study results and limits: These clonotypes, the leaders elsewhere, also led the CD3+CD56-NKG2C+ fraction in several donors.

About this clonotype: The target antigen is unknown.

The sequenced sample was blood T cells: a sorted CD56 or NKG2C T cell subset, CD4+ or CD8+ T cells, or bulk PBMC T cells (not recorded which). V usage is TRBV7-9 and J usage is TRBJ2-2. This clonotype was obtained from a woman in her forties or fifties in good health. The chain's CDR3 is CASSPFGVAGELFF.